Listed below are T cell receptor beta chains from one sample, sequenced in a study of memory CD4+ T cells and cytomegalovirus serostatus. Sequencing was performed with immunoSEQ multiplex PCR; in TCRdb, only in-frame clones are kept and a portion is missing. The table lists tens of thousands of clones, roughly 84% of them singletons. The source material was memory CD4+ T cells from blood. The receptors shown here come from an adult in good health and CMV-seronegative. Some clones in this sample may be carry-over from other donors' samples. Each CDR3 is given with its conserved first and last residue. A D gene is named only where the DNA matches it firmly. Clone size is not always given. Where it is, it says once, few, many or a class for expanded clones.

.	TRBV6-5	TRBD1	TRBJ2-5	CASSTTGVGETQYF	TGTGCCAGCAGTACGACAGGGGTCGGAGAGACCCAGTACTTC
few	TRBV2	.	TRBJ2-7	CASTFRDYEQYF	TGTGCCAGTACATTCAGGGATTACGAGCAGTACTTC
.	TRBV7-2	.	TRBJ2-2	CASSLTSLTGELFF	TGTGCCAGCAGCTTAACTAGTCTTACCGGGGAGCTGTTTTTT
.	TRBV11-1	.	TRBJ1-2	CASSLDTALGGYTF	TGTGCCAGCAGCTTAGATACGGCTCTTGGGGGCTACACCTTC
.	TRBV7-8	TRBD2	TRBJ2-7	CASSRTSGYEQYF	TGTGCCAGCAGCCGGACTAGCGGCTACGAGCAGTACTTC
.	TRBV4-3	.	TRBJ2-3	CASSQGARDTQYF	TGCGCCAGCAGCCAAGGAGCGAGGGATACGCAGTATTTT
.	TRBV21-1	.	TRBJ2-2	CASSKWRGPGTGELFF	TGTGCCAGCAGCAAGTGGAGGGGCCCTGGCACCGGGGAGCTGTTTTTT
.	TRBV7-2	TRBD2	TRBJ2-3	CASSRRLAGGPDTQYF	TGTGCCAGCAGCCGAAGGCTAGCGGGAGGGCCGGATACGCAGTATTTT
.	TRBV12-5	TRBD2	TRBJ2-1	CASGLGLGLAYNEQFF	TGTGCTAGTGGTTTGGGGCTCGGACTAGCCTACAATGAGCAGTTCTTC
.	TRBV11-2	TRBD1	TRBJ2-1	CASSDRGQGVGNEQFF	TGTGCCAGCAGCGACCGTGGACAGGGGGTGGGCAATGAGCAGTTCTTC
.	TRBV6-5	TRBD1	TRBJ1-5	CASSYSGQGSQPQHF	TGTGCCAGCAGTTACTCGGGACAGGGTAGTCAGCCCCAGCATTTT
few	TRBV9	TRBD2	TRBJ2-3	CASSGTSGTSGRPDTQYF	TGTGCCAGCAGCGGGACATCCGGGACTAGCGGGAGACCAGATACGCAGTATTTT
once	TRBV9	TRBD2	TRBJ2-4	CATSPRATSGRFGTKNIQYF	TGTGCCACCTCCCCTCGGGCAACTAGCGGGAGATTCGGAACCAAAAACATTCAGTACTTC
.	TRBV4-1	.	TRBJ2-3	CASSQAISGSTDTQYF	TGCGCCAGCAGCCAAGCTATCAGCGGCAGCACAGATACGCAGTATTTT
.	TRBV7-9	.	TRBJ2-7	CASSLALGGARNRQYF	TGTGCCAGCAGCTTAGCATTGGGGGGCGCTCGGAATAGGCAGTACTTC
.	TRBV28	.	TRBJ1-1	CASSLQRTAFF	TGTGCCAGCAGTTTACAGAGGACGGCTTTCTTT
once	TRBV5-5	TRBD2	TRBJ2-7	CASSSRLAGESYEQYF	TGTGCCAGCAGCTCTCGACTAGCGGGAGAGTCCTACGAGCAGTACTTC
.	TRBV30	.	TRBJ1-2	CAWRPKGQGYGYTF	TGTGCCTGGCGCCCCAAAGGGCAGGGCTATGGCTACACCTTC
.	TRBV5-5	.	TRBJ2-7	CASSRRDEPYEQYF	TGTGCCAGCAGCCGGCGGGACGAGCCCTACGAGCAGTACTTC
.	TRBV28	.	TRBJ2-1	CASSLSDGRDRQNEQFF	TGTGCCAGCAGTTTATCGGATGGGCGGGACAGACAAAATGAGCAGTTCTTC
.	TRBV28	.	TRBJ1-4	CASSNTDSSYNEKLFF	TGTGCCAGCAGTAACACGGACAGCTCTTATAATGAAAAACTGTTTTTT
few	TRBV6-6	TRBD2	TRBJ2-7	CASSYWLAGVDEQYF	TGTGCCAGCAGTTACTGGCTAGCGGGAGTTGACGAGCAGTACTTC
.	TRBV18	.	TRBJ2-7	CASSPRHGPYEQYF	TGTGCCAGCTCACCTAGGCACGGTCCCTACGAGCAGTACTTC
.	TRBV4-2	.	TRBJ2-1	CASTQGAISYNEQFF	TGTGCCAGCACCCAGGGCGCCATCTCCTACAATGAGCAGTTCTTC
.	TRBV5-5	.	TRBJ2-7	CASIFGRSSYEQYF	TGTGCCAGCATCTTCGGAAGGAGCTCCTACGAGCAGTACTTC
.	TRBV10-2	TRBD2	TRBJ2-1	CASTSGSYNEQFF	TGCGCCAGTACTAGCGGGAGCTACAATGAGCAGTTCTTC
.	TRBV7-3	TRBD2	TRBJ2-3	CASSLLAGVADTQYF	TGTGCCAGCAGCCTACTAGCGGGAGTCGCAGATACGCAGTATTTT
.	TRBV30	.	TRBJ2-7	CAWSVGSREQYF	TGTGCCTGGAGTGTCGGTTCGCGCGAGCAGTACTTC
.	TRBV12-5	.	TRBJ1-1	CASLFSLARDTEAFF	TGTGCTAGCCTATTTTCTCTCGCCAGGGACACTGAAGCTTTCTTT
.	TRBV7-2	TRBD2	TRBJ2-7	CASSPPGLAVRLEQYF	TGTGCCAGCAGCCCGCCCGGGCTAGCGGTGCGGCTCGAGCAGTACTTC
.	TRBV9	TRBD1	TRBJ2-1	CASSVGAQGAGYNEQFF	TGTGCCAGCAGCGTAGGAGCCCAGGGGGCCGGCTACAATGAGCAGTTCTTC
.	TRBV5-1	TRBD2	TRBJ2-1	CASRILGTSGNEQFF	TGCGCCAGCAGAATCCTGGGCACTAGCGGAAATGAGCAGTTCTTC
few	TRBV6-4	.	TRBJ1-2	CASSDSKTGGGGYTF	TGTGCCAGCAGTGACTCTAAGACAGGCGGGGGTGGCTACACCTTC
.	TRBV18	.	TRBJ1-2	CASSPGGSPHGYTF	TGTGCCAGCTCACCGGGCGGGTCCCCCCATGGCTACACCTTC
.	TRBV5-1	TRBD2	TRBJ2-3	CASSLGLAETDTQYF	TGCGCCAGCAGCTTGGGACTAGCGGAAACAGATACGCAGTATTTT
.	TRBV21-1	.	TRBJ1-4	CASRFATNEKLFF	TGTGCCAGCAGGTTTGCAACTAATGAAAAACTGTTTTTT
.	TRBV2	.	TRBJ2-1	CASSARSANEQFF	TGTGCCAGCAGCGCAAGGTCGGCGAATGAGCAGTTCTTC
.	TRBV4-1	.	TRBJ1-1	CASSQANMGLMNTEAFF	TGCGCCAGCAGCCAAGCTAATATGGGACTGATGAACACTGAAGCTTTCTTT
.	TRBV19	.	TRBJ1-5	CASSPPRGGVWPQHF	TGTGCCAGTAGTCCCCCCCGAGGGGGTGTTTGGCCCCAGCATTTT
.	TRBV2	.	TRBJ1-5	CASRRGRDSNQPQHF	TGTGCCAGCAGGAGGGGCAGGGATAGCAATCAGCCCCAGCATTTT
.	TRBV6-6	.	TRBJ2-7	CASSHRGYEQYF	TGTGCCAGCAGCCACCGGGGCTACGAGCAGTACTTC
.	TRBV4-3	TRBD1	TRBJ1-2	CASSHRTGGAGNYGYTF	TGCGCCAGCAGCCACAGGACAGGGGGCGCAGGGAACTATGGCTACACCTTC
.	TRBV7-2	.	TRBJ2-1	CASSKIGYNEQFF	TGTGCCAGCAGCAAAATTGGGTATAATGAGCAGTTCTTC
.	TRBV2	.	TRBJ1-6	CASSEGFYNSPLHF	TGTGCCAGCAGTGAGGGTTTCTATAATTCACCCCTCCACTTT
.	TRBV28	TRBD1	TRBJ1-5	CASSLAWGQTGLPQHF	TGTGCCAGCAGTCTCGCCTGGGGACAGACTGGATTGCCCCAGCATTTT
.	TRBV2	TRBD1	TRBJ2-7	CASSEVGGQGYEQYF	TGTGCCAGCAGTGAAGTCGGAGGACAGGGATACGAGCAGTACTTC
.	TRBV15	.	TRBJ1-4	CATSRDLGSNEKLFF	TGTGCCACCAGCAGAGATTTGGGGAGTAATGAAAAACTGTTTTTT
.	TRBV19	.	TRBJ2-7	CATSAGENYEQYF	TGTGCCACCTCCGCAGGGGAAAACTACGAGCAGTACTTC
.	TRBV18	.	TRBJ1-2	CASSTATNGMGYTF	TGTGCCAGCTCCACTGCAACAAATGGGATGGGCTACACCTTC
.	TRBV28	TRBD1	TRBJ2-7	CASNRGLPYEQYF	TGTGCCAGCAACAGGGGGCTCCCCTACGAGCAGTACTTC